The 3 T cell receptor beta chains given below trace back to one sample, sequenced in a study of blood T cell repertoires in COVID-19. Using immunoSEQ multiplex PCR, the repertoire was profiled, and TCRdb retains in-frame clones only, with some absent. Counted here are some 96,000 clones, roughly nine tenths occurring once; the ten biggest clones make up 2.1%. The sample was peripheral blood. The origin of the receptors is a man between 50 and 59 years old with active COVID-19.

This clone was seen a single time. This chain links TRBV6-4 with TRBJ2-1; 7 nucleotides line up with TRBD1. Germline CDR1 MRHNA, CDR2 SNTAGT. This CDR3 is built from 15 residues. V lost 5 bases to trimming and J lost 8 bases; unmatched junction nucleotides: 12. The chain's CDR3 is CASSTQPGQADEQFF. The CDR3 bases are TGTGCCAGCAGTACTCAACCAGGACAGGCAGATGAGCAGTTCTTC.

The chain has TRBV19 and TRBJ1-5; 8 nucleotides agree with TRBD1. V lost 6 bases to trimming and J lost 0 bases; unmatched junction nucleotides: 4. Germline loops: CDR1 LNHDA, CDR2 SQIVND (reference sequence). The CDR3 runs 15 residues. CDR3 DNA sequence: TGTGCCAGTAGGGACAGGGTCTATAGCAATCAGCCCCAGCATTTT. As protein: CASRDRVYSNQPQHF.

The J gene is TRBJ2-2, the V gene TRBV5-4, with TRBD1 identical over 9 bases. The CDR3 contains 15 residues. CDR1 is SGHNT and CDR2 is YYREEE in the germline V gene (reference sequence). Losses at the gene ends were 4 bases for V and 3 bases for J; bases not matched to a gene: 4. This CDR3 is CASSGGTGHTGELFF. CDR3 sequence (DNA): TGTGCCAGCAGCGGCGGGACAGGGCACACCGGGGAGCTGTTTTTT.